One sample yielded the 19 T cell receptor beta chains listed below, sequenced in a study of cytomegalovirus exposure and HLA in healthy donors. With 60 Vbeta and 13 Jbeta primers, the PCR was carried out. Sequencing used immunoSEQ multiplex PCR; TCRdb keeps in-frame clones, though not all of them. The sample consists of 150,000 to 200,000 clones, approximately 80% of them appearing once. Sequenced input: PBMCs. The receptors shown here come from a woman in her late teens or twenties in good health and CMV-seronegative.

The rearrangement joins TRBV5-1 to TRBJ2-3, with 8 bases that match TRBD1. The CDR3 is made up of 14 amino acids. The trim removed 1 base at V and 5 bases at J, leaving 3 bases unmatched. Germline CDR1 and CDR2: SGHRS and YFSETQ. The CDR3 sequence: CASSLQGAGDTQYF. The CDR3 DNA sequence: TGCGCCAGCAGCTTGCAGGGGGCGGGAGATACGCAGTATTTT.

This chain connects TRBV6-7 to TRBJ1-5; no clear D gene. TRBV6-7 is given ORF status, its function remaining uncertain. This CDR3 is built from 11 residues. V was shortened by 8 bases and J by 5 bases, with 7 bases between the two germline ends. The CDR3 sequence: CASLQHQPQHF. The CDR3 region has the DNA TGTGCCAGCTTACAGCATCAGCCCCAGCATTTT.

The DNA for the CDR3 is TGTGCCAGCAGCTTGGAAACAGGGGGGAACACTGAAGCTTTCTTT. Translating gives CASSLETGGNTEAFF. This chain connects TRBV5-4 to TRBJ1-1, with TRBD1 matching over 8 bases. The germline CDR1 and CDR2 sequences are SGHNT and YYREEE (reference sequence). The V gene end was trimmed by 0 bases and the J gene end by 1 base; junction bases not matched to a gene: 2. The CDR3 spans 15 residues.

The chain links TRBV6-5 to TRBJ1-2; D is ambiguous. Per germline, CDR1 MNHEY and CDR2 SVGAGI. CDR3 length: 13 amino acids. Trimming pared 6 bases from V and 5 bases from J, leaving 13 bases between. DNA of the CDR3: TGTGCCAGCAGCCAAGTCGGGGTATATGGCTACACCTTC. Its translation: CASSQVGVYGYTF.

The chain couples TRBV7-9 to TRBJ2-1; D is possibly TRBD1 (6 bases). The CDR3 consists of 15 residues. CDR1 is SEHNR, CDR2 FQNEAQ, per germline (reference sequence). Trimming took off 2 bases at V and 2 bases at J, with 10 bases between the two ends. The CDR3 coding sequence is TGTGCCAGCAGCTTACAGGGGACAACCTACAATGAGCAGTTCTTC. It encodes CASSLQGTTYNEQFF.

As for this clone: At one end the junction does not follow the germline gene, possibly because of a read error. J is TRBJ2-1 and V is TRBV7-9; D is perhaps TRBD2 (6 bases). The CDR3 runs to 15 residues. Germline values: CDR1 SEHNR, CDR2 FQNEAQ (reference sequence). In nucleotides, the CDR3 is TGTTCCAGCAGCTTAGGACGCGGGGCCTACAATGAGCAGTTCTTC. Protein sequence: CSSSLGRGAYNEQFF.

The chain couples TRBV7-2 to TRBJ2-7; no clear D gene. The V end was cut by 4 bases, the J end by 3 bases, with 16 bases between. From germline, CDR1 is SGHTA and CDR2 FQGNSA. This CDR3 region has 15 residues. CDR3 amino acids: CASSSSQVLNYEQYF. CDR3 in DNA: TGTGCCAGCAGCTCGAGTCAGGTATTAAACTACGAGCAGTACTTC. Full variable domain (missing parts from reference TRBV7-2 and TRBJ2-7): GAGVSQSPSNKVTEKGKDVELRCDPISGHTALYWYRQSLGQGLEFLIYFQGNSAPDKSGLPSDRFSAERTGGSVSTLTIQRTQQEDSAVYLCASSSSQVLNYEQYFGPGTRLTVT.

The V and J genes are TRBV6-5 and TRBJ1-5, with 8 bases lining up with TRBD1. Germline V lookup: CDR1 MNHEY, CDR2 SVGAGI. The trim removed 5 bases at V and 7 bases at J, leaving 10 bases unmatched. CDR3 size: 15 residues. CDR3 protein: CASSRDRGGGQPQHF. DNA of the CDR3: TGTGCCAGCAGTCGAGACAGGGGAGGAGGGCAGCCCCAGCATTTT.

The chain couples TRBV28 to TRBJ2-7; 16 bases are shared with TRBD2. This CDR3 has 17 residues. CDR1 MDHEN and CDR2 SYDVKM come from the germline V gene. V was pared by 8 bases and J by 1 base, with 8 bases of the junction left unmatched. CDR3 sequence: CASSGGTSGRASYEQYF. The CDR3 bases are TGTGCCAGCTCCGGGGGGACTAGCGGGAGGGCGTCCTACGAGCAGTACTTC.

The J gene is TRBJ1-2, the V gene TRBV5-1, with 8 bases that match TRBD1. J was trimmed by 7 bases and V by 2 bases; bases with no gene match: 4. The CDR3 loop spans 13 amino acids. Germline assignment: CDR1 SGHRS and CDR2 YFSETQ. The CDR3 DNA reads as TGCGCCAGCAGCTTTGGACAGGGTGGTGGCTACACCTTC. Amino acid sequence: CASSFGQGGGYTF.

The chain recombines TRBV29-1 with TRBJ1-5; the D is unclear. V was trimmed by 4 bases and J by 7 bases, leaving 11 bases between them. The CDR3 contains 12 residues. Per the germline V gene, CDR1 is SQVTM and CDR2 is ANQGSEA. CDR3 sequence reads: CSVANRSQPQHF. CDR3 nucleotides: TGCAGCGTTGCAAACAGAAGCCAGCCCCAGCATTTT.

The chain combines TRBV11-2 with TRBJ1-6; TRBD1 is a possible D gene (6 bases). Per germline, CDR1 SGHAT and CDR2 FQNNGV. Trimming shortened V by 1 base and J by 5 bases, and 15 bases separated the two germline ends. The CDR3 is 17 amino acids. In DNA form, the CDR3 reads TGTGCCAGCAGCTTAGGCCATACAGGGACGAATAATTCACCCCTCCACTTT. Protein product: CASSLGHTGTNNSPLHF.

This sequence joins TRBV6-1 and TRBJ1-4, with D unclear. Trimming removed 7 bases at V and 2 bases at J, with 11 bases between. Germline loops: CDR1 MNHNS, CDR2 SASEGT. The CDR3 spans 14 residues. This CDR3 reads CASTSGSTNEKLFF. Written as DNA, the CDR3 is TGTGCCAGCACTTCCGGGAGTACTAATGAAAAACTGTTTTTT.

The chain employs TRBV11-2 and TRBJ1-6, with TRBD1 as a possible D gene (6 bases). V lost 0 bases to trimming and J lost 6 bases, with 9 bases between them. The CDR3 loop spans 15 amino acids. Germline values: CDR1 SGHAT, CDR2 FQNNGV. This CDR3 is CASSLDRGGNSPLHF. In nucleotides, the CDR3 is TGTGCCAGCAGCTTAGACAGGGGTGGTAATTCACCCCTCCACTTT.

CDR3 loop: CASSTPDRANEQFF. CDR3 coding DNA: TGTGCCAGCAGCACACCGGACAGGGCAAATGAGCAGTTCTTC. The chain has TRBV9 and TRBJ2-1, with TRBD1 identical over 8 bases. V trimming: 4 bases; J trimming: 7 bases; junction bases outside the gene matches: 7. There are 14 residues in the CDR3. Per germline, CDR1 SGDLS and CDR2 YYNGEE.

Remarks on this clone: The identical CDR3 is also encoded by other nucleotide sequences in the sample. The chain joins TRBV19 to TRBJ2-6, with 7 bases lining up with TRBD1. The CDR3 covers 15 residues. Trimming removed 6 bases from V and 2 bases from J; junction bases left unmatched: 4. Germline V gene sequence: CDR1 LNHDA, CDR2 SQIVND (reference sequence). In nucleotides, the CDR3 is TGTGCCAGTAGGCCTGACAGGGCTGGGGCCAACGTCCTGACTTTC. Translation: CASRPDRAGANVLTF.

The rearrangement uses TRBV28 and TRBJ2-3; TRBD2 aligns across 9 bases. This CDR3 is built from 18 residues. Unmatched junction bases numbered 16, after V lost 7 bases and J lost 2 bases. The germline V gene encodes CDR1 MDHEN and CDR2 SYDVKM. CDR3 nucleotide sequence: TGTGCCAGCAACTCTTGGGAGCTAGCGGGGCATCTCACAGATACGCAGTATTTT. Amino acid sequence: CASNSWELAGHLTDTQYF. The variable domain in full, with the rest retrieved from reference TRBV28 and TRBJ2-3, is DVKVTQSSRYLVKRTGEKVFLECVQDMDHENMFWYRQDPGLGLRLIYFSYDVKMKEKGDIPEGYSVSREKKERFSLILESASTNQTSMYLCASNSWELAGHLTDTQYFGPGTRLTVL.

This clone appeared once. CDR3 DNA: TGTGCCAGCAGACAAACAGGGTTGGCCACTGAAGCTTTCTTT. This gives the protein CASRQTGLATEAFF. This rearrangement joins TRBV27 to TRBJ1-1, with D possibly TRBD1 on 6 matching bases. The CDR3 contains 14 residues. The V gene's germline CDR1 is MNHEY and CDR2 SMNVEV (reference sequence). The V and J ends lost 6 bases and 4 bases respectively, with 15 bases between them.

This chain links TRBV7-9 with TRBJ2-7, with 11 nucleotides matching TRBD1. CDR3 length equals 15 residues. Losses at the gene ends were 4 bases for V and 2 bases for J; bases not matched to a gene: 4. The germline gives CDR1 SEHNR, CDR2 FQNEAQ (reference sequence). The CDR3 region is CASSYRDRGTYEQYF. In DNA form, the CDR3 reads TGTGCCAGCAGCTACCGGGACAGGGGGACCTACGAGCAGTACTTC.